These 17 T cell receptor beta chains share one sample of origin, sequenced in a study of blood T cell repertoires in COVID-19. Some clones are missing from TCRdb's copy, which holds only in-frame ones; the method was immunoSEQ multiplex PCR. The profile shows under 300,000 clones, 81% of them singletons. The source material was peripheral blood. The receptors come from a woman aged 60-75 years with active or convalescent COVID-19.

The chain recombines TRBV29-1 with TRBJ1-4; maybe TRBD1 (6 bases). Trimming removed 7 bases at V and 1 base at J, with 7 bases between. CDR1 SQVTM and CDR2 ANQGSEA come from the germline V gene. The CDR3 contains 12 residues. Here the CDR3 DNA reads TGCAGCGGGGGACAAACTAATGAAAAACTGTTTTTT. Translation gives CSGGQTNEKLFF.

V is TRBV7-9 and J is TRBJ2-5, with 9 bases lining up with TRBD1. V shed 11 bases, J shed 4 bases, and the junction held 20 bases outside the gene matches. The length of the CDR3 is 17 residues. Looked up from germline, CDR1 is SEHNR and CDR2 is FQNEAQ (reference sequence). In DNA, the CDR3 is TGTGCCCTCTCCCGGCCGGTGGCGGGACAGGGAAGAGAGACCCAGTACTTC. This translates into CALSRPVAGQGRETQYF.

The chain combines TRBV19 with TRBJ2-7; the D gene is possibly TRBD2 (7 bases). Germline V gene sequence: CDR1 LNHDA, CDR2 SQIVND (reference sequence). This CDR3 is built from 14 residues. V was clipped by 3 bases and J by 6 bases, with 15 bases between them. As DNA, the CDR3 is TGTGCCAGTAGTATCGAGGGGGGGCCCTCCGAGCAGTACTTC. The encoded protein is CASSIEGGPSEQYF.

The chain couples TRBV13 to TRBJ2-3; perhaps TRBD1 as D (5 bases). The CDR3 loop spans 15 amino acids. Deletions cut 5 bases from V and 4 bases from J, with 16 bases between. From germline, CDR1 is PRHDT and CDR2 FYEKMQ (reference sequence). The CDR3 coding sequence is TGTGCCAGCAGCCCAACCCCGACAGAGGCAGATACGCAGTATTTT. This translates into CASSPTPTEADTQYF.

This chain links TRBV19 with TRBJ1-1, with a tentative D call TRBD1 (6 bases). Germline CDR1 and CDR2: LNHDA and SQIVND (reference sequence). The CDR3 has 14 residues. Between the trimmed V and J ends, which lost 4 bases and 1 base, there was a span of 10 bases. The CDR3: CASSTGHKNTEAFF. The CDR3 coding sequence is TGTGCCAGTAGTACGGGACACAAGAACACTGAAGCTTTCTTT. Combining the CDR3 with reference TRBV19 and TRBJ1-1 gives the whole variable domain DGGITQSPKYLFRKEGQNVTLSCEQNLNHDAMYWYRQDPGQGLRLIYYSQIVNDFQKGDIAEGYSVSREKKESFPLTVTSAQKNPTAFYLCASSTGHKNTEAFFGQGTRLTVV.

The chain is built from TRBV5-4 and TRBJ2-5; TRBD2 agrees at 15 bases. Germline CDR1 and CDR2: SGHNT and YYREEE (reference sequence). The V gene end was trimmed by 4 bases and the J gene end by 2 bases; junction bases not matched to a gene: 6. The CDR3 extends over 17 amino acids. CDR3 nucleotides: TGTGCCAGCAGCCCGGGTGGACTAGCGGGGGGGCAAGAGACCCAGTACTTC. Encoded protein: CASSPGGLAGGQETQYF.

This clone was observed a handful of times. The chain recombines TRBV7-9 with TRBJ1-2; 10 nucleotides match TRBD1. The CDR3 is 17 residues long. CDR1 is SEHNR, CDR2 FQNEAQ, per germline (reference sequence). Unmatched junction bases numbered 12, after V lost 4 bases and J lost 4 bases. In DNA form, the CDR3 reads TGTGCCAGCAGCTGGCTCTCCGGGACAGGGGCCGTCTATGGCTACACCTTC. Translation gives CASSWLSGTGAVYGYTF.

The chain recombines TRBV5-1 with TRBJ1-1; no clear D gene. V was clipped by 4 bases and J by 1 base, with 8 bases between them. CDR1 is SGHRS and CDR2 is YFSETQ in the germline V gene. The CDR3 is made up of 13 amino acids. The CDR3 DNA reads as TGCGCCAGCAGCCTCACACGGAACACTGAAGCTTTCTTT. This translates into CASSLTRNTEAFF. Together with reference TRBV5-1 and TRBJ1-1, the CDR3 gives the full variable domain: KAGVTQTPRYLIKTRGQQVTLSCSPISGHRSVSWYQQTPGQGLQFLFEYFSETQRNKGNFPGRFSGRQFSNSRSEMNVSTLELGDSALYLCASSLTRNTEAFFGQGTRLTVV.

The chain uses TRBV30 and TRBJ2-1; TRBD2 aligns across 8 bases. Germline values: CDR1 GTSNPN, CDR2 SVGIG (reference sequence). V lost 5 bases and J lost 5; bases outside the gene matches: 8. The CDR3 is 14 amino acids. CDR3 in amino acids: CAWYAGGTHNEQFF. The CDR3 DNA reads as TGTGCCTGGTACGCGGGGGGCACCCACAATGAGCAGTTCTTC.

V usage is TRBV7-9 and J usage is TRBJ2-7, with D possibly matching TRBD1 (5 bases). With 4 bases removed from V and 6 bases from J, the gap between germline ends came to 7 bases. The CDR3 runs to 11 residues. Per the germline V gene, CDR1 is SEHNR and CDR2 is FQNEAQ (reference sequence). The CDR3 loop reads CASSWGREQYF. The CDR3 DNA reads as TGTGCCAGCAGCTGGGGCCGCGAGCAGTACTTC. Variable domain in full (rest from reference TRBV7-9 and TRBJ2-7): DTGVSQNPRHKITKRGQNVTFRCDPISEHNRLYWYRQTLGQGPEFLTYFQNEAQLEKSRLLSDRFSAERPKGSFSTLEIQRTEQGDSAMYLCASSWGREQYFGPGTRLTVT.

This chain links TRBV18 with TRBJ1-1, with TRBD1 matching 8 bases. V lost 8 bases to trimming and J lost 5 bases; unmatched junction nucleotides: 7. Germline CDR1 and CDR2: KGHSH and LQKENI. CDR3 length: 13 amino acids. CDR3 amino acids: CASTDRGGTEAFF. CDR3 nucleotide sequence: TGTGCCAGCACCGACAGGGGAGGGACTGAAGCTTTCTTT.

This clone was counted once. The chain combines TRBV18 with TRBJ2-6; the D gene is possibly TRBD1 (6 bases). Trimming shortened V by 6 bases and J by 8 bases, and 14 bases separated the two germline ends. The CDR3 is made up of 14 amino acids. CDR1 KGHSH and CDR2 LQKENI come from the germline V gene. CDR3 nucleotides: TGTGCCAGCTCCCGGAAGGGGGAGACCAACGTCCTGACTTTC. It codes for CASSRKGETNVLTF.

The CDR3 loop reads CASGWGGTGNTIYF. DNA of the CDR3: TGTGCTAGTGGTTGGGGGGGGACTGGAAACACCATATATTTT. This chain joins TRBV12-5 and TRBJ1-3; D possibly corresponds to TRBD1 (5 bases). The CDR3 totals 14 residues. Trimming stripped 4 bases from V and 2 bases from J, with 9 bases between. Germline CDR1 and CDR2: LGHNT and FRNRAP.

This clone was seen a handful of times. The chain recombines TRBV5-5 with TRBJ1-1, with 7 bases identical to TRBD1. V dropped 4 bases and J dropped 2; count of bases not matched to a gene: 8. CDR1 and CDR2 (germline): SGHKS, YYEKEE (reference sequence). This CDR3 has 15 amino acids. The chain's CDR3 is CASSPEGTANTEAFF. The CDR3 coding sequence is TGTGCCAGCAGCCCGGAAGGGACAGCCAACACTGAAGCTTTCTTT.

A single count supports this clone. The chain employs TRBV27 and TRBJ2-5; TRBD1 might be the D (6 bases). Trimming left V 3 bases short and J 2 bases short, with 10 bases between. Per germline, CDR1 MNHEY and CDR2 SMNVEV (reference sequence). The CDR3 runs to 14 residues. The CDR3 sequence: CASSLAGAQETQYF. The CDR3, as DNA: TGTGCCAGCAGTTTGGCAGGGGCTCAAGAGACCCAGTACTTC.

This chain links TRBV7-2 with TRBJ2-3, with D perhaps matching TRBD2 (6 bases). The V end was cut by 3 bases, the J end by 5 bases, with 18 bases between. The CDR3 has 16 amino acids. Germline V gene lookup returns CDR1 SGHTA and CDR2 FQGNSA. CDR3: CASSFVGGRSGDTQYF. CDR3 in DNA: TGTGCCAGCAGCTTCGTGGGTGGGAGGTCAGGAGATACGCAGTATTTT.

The chain links TRBV11-2 to TRBJ1-1; D possibly corresponds to TRBD1 (5 bases). CDR3 length: 13 amino acids. Trimming shortened V by 10 bases and J by 1 base, and 13 bases separated the two germline ends. Germline CDR1 SGHAT, CDR2 FQNNGV. The CDR3, as DNA: TGTGCCACGGCATTTCAGGGGAACACTGAAGCTTTCTTT. Protein sequence: CATAFQGNTEAFF.